These 9 T cell receptor beta chains were all obtained from the same sample, sequenced in a study of blood T cells in healthy people across ages. It was with a sample-barcoded 5' primer and a J-beta primer mix that a second PCR of roughly 7 to 12 cycles was run. TCRdb re-derived calls from the 5' RACE reads in MiXCR, one entry per CDR3 protein. This table has 750,000 to 850,000 distinct CDR3 sequences, 20% to 25% appearing once. The sample was also reused in another study, on T cells of mothers and their children.

Source material: blood. The receptors were sampled from a boy aged 5-17 years in good health.

This clonotype was counted a few times. The J gene is TRBJ2-2, the V gene TRBV2; 9 nucleotides agree with TRBD2. The CDR3 spans 15 residues. After removal of 9 bases from V and 2 bases from J, the junction contained 7 bases not matched to a gene. Germline V gene lookup returns CDR1 SNHLY and CDR2 FYNNEI. The chain's CDR3 is CASMGTSRNTGELFF. CDR3 DNA sequence: TGTGCCAGTATGGGGACTAGCCGAAACACCGGGGAGCTGTTTTTT.

This clonotype was found a few times. The V gene is TRBV7-6, the J gene TRBJ1-6; D ambiguous. Germline V gene sequence: CDR1 SGHVS, CDR2 FNYEAQ. This CDR3 contains 13 residues. Trimming pared 1 base from V and 9 bases from J, leaving 7 bases between. The CDR3 spells CASSLDLSSPLHF. The CDR3 coding sequence is TGTGCCAGCAGCTTAGATTTGTCTTCACCCCTCCACTTT.

On this clonotype: At one of its ends the junction is not consistent with the germline gene, which may arise from a read error. V and J are TRBV7-9 and TRBJ1-4, with D perhaps matching TRBD1 (5 bases). Germline loops: CDR1 SEHNR, CDR2 FQNEAQ (reference sequence). The CDR3 extends over 15 amino acids. CDR3 protein: CANSPSVFRGEKLSF. Written as DNA, the CDR3 is TGTGCCAACAGCCCCTCTGTCTTCCGGGGGGAAAAACTGTCTTTT.

This clonotype showed up many times. The gene calls are TRBV6-2 or TRBV6-3 and TRBJ2-1; 11 bases agree with TRBD1. The germline gives CDR1 MNHEY, CDR2 SVGEGT. This CDR3 is 16 amino acids long. Losses at the gene ends were 7 bases for V and 0 bases for J; bases not matched to a gene: 5. The CDR3 DNA is TGTGCCAGCACCGAGGGACAGGGGGTCTCCTACAATGAGCAGTTCTTC. It yields the protein CASTEGQGVSYNEQFF.

V is TRBV5-1 and J is TRBJ2-1, with 11 bases that match TRBD2. The CDR3 has 17 residues. The V gene's germline CDR1 is SGHRS and CDR2 YFSETQ. V was clipped by 7 bases and J by 0 bases; unmatched bases: 9. The CDR3 reads CASRTSGGASSYNEQFF. The CDR3 bases are TGCGCCAGCCGAACTAGCGGGGGAGCTAGCTCCTACAATGAGCAGTTCTTC.

This clonotype was recorded a few times. The chain combines TRBV28 with TRBJ2-5; no firm D call. Germline V gives CDR1 MDHEN, CDR2 SYDVKM. The CDR3 runs 14 residues. With 2 bases removed from V and 2 bases from J, the gap between germline ends came to 9 bases. The CDR3 is CASSLDWRQETQYF. The CDR3 DNA sequence: TGTGCCAGCAGTTTAGACTGGAGACAAGAGACCCAGTACTTC.

This clonotype has only a few counts. The gene calls are TRBV15 and TRBJ2-1; 8 bases match TRBD1. Germline trimming cut 6 bases from V and 2 bases from J; bases unmatched to any gene: 3. Germline CDR1 and CDR2: LNHNV and YYDKDF (reference sequence). This CDR3 is built from 14 residues. CDR3 in amino acids: CATSDRGTYNEQFF. As DNA, the CDR3 is TGTGCCACCAGTGACAGGGGTACCTACAATGAGCAGTTCTTC.

This clonotype was detected only a few times. In DNA form, the CDR3 reads TGCAGTGCTAGAAGGTTGCTGGCGGGCTCCTACAATGAGCAGTTCTTC. Protein sequence: CSARRLLAGSYNEQFF. V is TRBV20-1 and J is TRBJ2-1; weak D call: TRBD2 (5 bases). Per the germline V gene, CDR1 is DFQATT and CDR2 is SNEGSKA (reference sequence). Between the trimmed V and J ends, which lost 2 bases and 0 bases, there was a span of 14 bases. The CDR3 is made up of 16 amino acids.

A few counts support this clonotype. CDR3 sequence: CASSLASAGKETQYF. The CDR3 region has the DNA TGTGCCAGCAGCTTGGCCTCGGCAGGGAAGGAGACCCAGTACTTC. The chain links TRBV5-4 to TRBJ2-5; D might be TRBD1 (5 bases). The CDR3 totals 15 residues. CDR1 and CDR2 (germline): SGHNT, YYREEE (reference sequence). Trimming took 0 bases from V and 5 from J, leaving 14 bases between them.